The 13 T cell receptor beta chains below were found in one sample sequenced in a study of OX40 agonist ivuxolimab in advanced cancers. Libraries were prepared by immunoSEQ multiplex PCR; TCRdb keeps only in-frame clonotypes and omits some of them. The sample shows over 55,000 clones, around nine tenths of them seen only once. Sequences were derived from CD4+ or CD8+ T cells sorted from blood, sampled in a trial of the OX40 agonist ivuxolimab. These receptors were collected from an adult with an advanced solid tumor such as melanoma, head and neck, liver or kidney cancer.

This CDR3 reads CASSLSLSAGNEKLFF. Here the CDR3 DNA reads TGTGCCAGCAGCTTAAGCCTATCGGCAGGGAATGAAAAACTGTTTTTT. The V and J genes are TRBV7-9 and TRBJ1-4, with a tentative D call TRBD1 (5 bases). Germline CDR1 reads SEHNR; CDR2 reads FQNEAQ (reference sequence). The CDR3 loop spans 16 amino acids. Trimming left V 2 bases short and J 5 bases short, with 15 bases between. Based on the CDR3 plus reference TRBV7-9 and TRBJ1-4, the full variable domain is DTGVSQNPRHKITKRGQNVTFRCDPISEHNRLYWYRQTLGQGPEFLTYFQNEAQLEKSRLLSDRFSAERPKGSFSTLEIQRTEQGDSAMYLCASSLSLSAGNEKLFFGSGTQLSVL.

The rearrangement links TRBV11-2 to TRBJ2-7; TRBD1 matches at 7 bases. The junction had 4 bases not matched to a gene; V was cut back by 0 bases and J by 2 bases. This CDR3 is built from 15 residues. The germline CDR1 and CDR2 sequences are SGHAT and FQNNGV. This CDR3 is CASSLDQTGAYEQYF. The CDR3 region has the DNA TGTGCCAGCAGCTTAGATCAAACAGGGGCCTACGAGCAGTACTTC.

V and J are TRBV7-6 and TRBJ2-1; 8 positions match TRBD2. The V gene end was trimmed by 1 base and the J gene end by 5 bases; junction bases not matched to a gene: 4. The CDR3 covers 15 residues. The germline V gene encodes CDR1 SGHVS and CDR2 FNYEAQ. CDR3: CASSLGAGGNNEQFF. Here the CDR3 DNA reads TGTGCCAGCAGCTTAGGGGCGGGGGGAAACAATGAGCAGTTCTTC.

The chain carries TRBV7-8 and TRBJ2-1, with D perhaps given as TRBD1 or TRBD2 (5 bases each). The CDR3 runs 16 residues. The germline V and J ends were trimmed by 4 bases and 3 bases, with 16 bases remaining between them. The V gene's germline CDR1 is SGHVS and CDR2 FQNEAQ. Here the CDR3 reads CASSSSWGIGYNEQFF. CDR3 bases: TGTGCCAGCAGCTCCTCGTGGGGGATAGGCTACAATGAGCAGTTCTTC.

The V gene is TRBV18, the J gene TRBJ2-3; D uncertain. V shed 0 bases and J shed 5 bases, with 9 bases lying between them. The CDR3 is 14 residues long. Germline-derived CDR1 and CDR2 are KGHSH and LQKENI. In DNA, the CDR3 is TGTGCCAGCTCACCACCGATGGCAGAAGATACGCAGTATTTT. It codes for CASSPPMAEDTQYF.

The rearrangement links TRBV19 to TRBJ2-3; 11 bases agree with TRBD1. V lost 5 bases to trimming and J lost 4 bases; unmatched junction nucleotides: 5. Germline V gene data show CDR1 as LNHDA and CDR2 as SQIVND (reference sequence). This CDR3 contains 15 residues. The CDR3: CASSQPGQGADTQYF. The CDR3 nucleotides are TGTGCCAGTAGTCAACCGGGACAGGGGGCAGATACGCAGTATTTT.

This clone has a handful of counts. The chain employs TRBV19 and TRBJ1-1; D perhaps matches TRBD1 (5 bases). Per the germline V gene, CDR1 is LNHDA and CDR2 is SQIVND (reference sequence). With 3 bases removed from V and 4 bases from J, the gap between germline ends came to 15 bases. The CDR3 runs 15 residues. CDR3 sequence: CASSIAGVSRTEAFF. The DNA of the CDR3 is TGTGCCAGTAGTATCGCGGGGGTATCGCGCACTGAAGCTTTCTTT.

The CDR3 nucleotides are TGTGCCAGCAGTTACAGCGACAGGAGCTACGAGCAGTACTTC. This encodes CASSYSDRSYEQYF. This chain joins TRBV6-6 and TRBJ2-7; possibly TRBD1 for D (6 bases). CDR3 length: 14 amino acids. The V gene lost 2 bases and the J gene lost 3 bases, with 11 bases spanning the gap. Germline CDR1 is MNHNY and CDR2 is SVGAGI (reference sequence).

V usage is TRBV2 and J usage is TRBJ2-3; D may be TRBD1 (5 bases). The CDR3 is made up of 15 amino acids. V was clipped by 6 bases and J by 2 bases, with 15 bases between them. Per the germline V gene, CDR1 is SNHLY and CDR2 is FYNNEI. Written as DNA, the CDR3 is TGTGCCAGCAGGAAGACAGAAGGTCACACAGATACGCAGTATTTT. Its protein product is CASRKTEGHTDTQYF.

V gene TRBV5-1 combines with J gene TRBJ2-2; D call uncertain. This CDR3 has 14 residues. With 0 bases removed from V and 4 bases from J, the gap between germline ends came to 7 bases. From germline, CDR1 is SGHRS and CDR2 YFSETQ. The CDR3 DNA follows: TGCGCCAGCAGCTTGGGGCAGCTCACCGGGGAGCTGTTTTTT. Translation: CASSLGQLTGELFF.

The chain carries TRBV5-4 and TRBJ2-1; D not resolved. Germline V gene lookup returns CDR1 SGHNT and CDR2 YYREEE (reference sequence). V lost 4 bases, J lost 5 bases, and 10 bases lay in between. CDR3 length equals 13 residues. The CDR3 sequence: CASSIDLHNEQFF. CDR3 DNA: TGTGCCAGCAGCATTGATTTACACAATGAGCAGTTCTTC.

The chain recombines TRBV6-5 with TRBJ2-3; D gene uncertain. Looked up from germline, CDR1 is MNHEY and CDR2 is SVGAGI. The CDR3 loop spans 16 amino acids. Trimming took off 4 bases at V and 1 base at J, with 15 bases between the two ends. CDR3 residues: CASSSTPTVGTDTQYF. CDR3 nucleotides: TGTGCCAGCAGTTCAACCCCGACGGTGGGCACAGATACGCAGTATTTT.

Many counts were recorded for this clone. The chain employs TRBV18 and TRBJ2-5; D possibly uses TRBD1 or TRBD2 (6 bases each). Germline V gene data show CDR1 as KGHSH and CDR2 as LQKENI. The CDR3 is 13 amino acids. With 3 bases removed from V and 5 bases from J, the gap between germline ends came to 10 bases. The CDR3 here is CASSPWGAETQYF. In DNA, the CDR3 is TGTGCCAGCTCACCCTGGGGGGCGGAGACCCAGTACTTC.